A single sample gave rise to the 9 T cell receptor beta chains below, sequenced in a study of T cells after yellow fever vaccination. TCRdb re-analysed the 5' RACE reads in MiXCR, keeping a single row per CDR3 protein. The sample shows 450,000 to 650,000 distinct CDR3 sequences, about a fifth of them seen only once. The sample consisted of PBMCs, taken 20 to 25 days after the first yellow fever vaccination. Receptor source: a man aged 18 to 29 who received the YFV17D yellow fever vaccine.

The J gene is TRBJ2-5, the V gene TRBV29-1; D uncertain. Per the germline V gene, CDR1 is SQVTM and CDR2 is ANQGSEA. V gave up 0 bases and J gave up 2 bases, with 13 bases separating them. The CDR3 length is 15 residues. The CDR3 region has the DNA TGCAGCGTTGAAGATAGAGGTCTAAGGCAAGAGACCCAGTACTTC. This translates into CSVEDRGLRQETQYF.

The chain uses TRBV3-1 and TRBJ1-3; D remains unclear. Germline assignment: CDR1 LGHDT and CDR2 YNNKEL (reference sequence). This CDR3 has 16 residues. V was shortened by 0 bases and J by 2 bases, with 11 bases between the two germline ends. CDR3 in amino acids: CASSQDLSGAGNTIYF. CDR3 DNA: TGTGCCAGCAGCCAAGATTTGTCCGGGGCTGGAAACACCATATATTTT.

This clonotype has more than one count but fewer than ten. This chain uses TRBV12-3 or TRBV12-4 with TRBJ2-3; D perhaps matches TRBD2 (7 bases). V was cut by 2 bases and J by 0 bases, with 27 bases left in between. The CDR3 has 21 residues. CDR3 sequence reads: CASSLFLRGAHLYPSTDTQYF. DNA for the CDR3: TGTGCCAGCAGTTTATTTCTCCGGGGGGCGCACTTATATCCTAGCACAGATACGCAGTATTTT.

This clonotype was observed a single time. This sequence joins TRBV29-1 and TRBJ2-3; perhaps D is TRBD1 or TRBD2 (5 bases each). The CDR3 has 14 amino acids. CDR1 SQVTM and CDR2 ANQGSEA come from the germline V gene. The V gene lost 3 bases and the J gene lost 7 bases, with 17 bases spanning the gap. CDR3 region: CSVDDVQGVNTQYF. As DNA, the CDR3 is TGCAGCGTTGATGACGTGCAGGGAGTCAATACGCAGTATTTT.

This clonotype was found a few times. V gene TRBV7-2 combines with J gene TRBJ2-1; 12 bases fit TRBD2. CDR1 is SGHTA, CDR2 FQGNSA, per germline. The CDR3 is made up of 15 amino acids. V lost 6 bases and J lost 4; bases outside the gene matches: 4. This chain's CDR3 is CASSTSGGIYNEQFF. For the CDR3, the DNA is TGTGCCAGCAGTACTAGCGGGGGGATATACAATGAGCAGTTCTTC.

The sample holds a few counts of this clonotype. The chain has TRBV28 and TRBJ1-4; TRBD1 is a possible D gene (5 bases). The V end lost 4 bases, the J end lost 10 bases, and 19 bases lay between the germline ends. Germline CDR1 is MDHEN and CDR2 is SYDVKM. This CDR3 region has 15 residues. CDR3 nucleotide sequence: TGTGCCAGCAGTTCCCCCGGGGGGGGTCAGGCAAAACTGTTTTTT. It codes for CASSSPGGGQAKLFF.

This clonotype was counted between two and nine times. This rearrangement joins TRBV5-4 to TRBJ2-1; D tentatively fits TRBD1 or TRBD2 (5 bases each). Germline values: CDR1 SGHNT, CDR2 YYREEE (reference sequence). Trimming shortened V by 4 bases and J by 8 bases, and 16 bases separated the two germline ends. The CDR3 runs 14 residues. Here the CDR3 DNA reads TGTGCCAGCAGCCTATTCGGGACGCCCCATGAGCAGTTCTTC. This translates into CASSLFGTPHEQFF.

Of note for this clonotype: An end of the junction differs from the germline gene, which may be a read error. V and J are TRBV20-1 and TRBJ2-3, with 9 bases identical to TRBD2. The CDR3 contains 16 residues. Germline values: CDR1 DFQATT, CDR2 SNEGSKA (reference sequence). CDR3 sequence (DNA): TGCTGTGCCCTAGCATTCGTAGCGGGGGCCACAGATACGCAGTATTTT. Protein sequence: CCALAFVAGATDTQYF.

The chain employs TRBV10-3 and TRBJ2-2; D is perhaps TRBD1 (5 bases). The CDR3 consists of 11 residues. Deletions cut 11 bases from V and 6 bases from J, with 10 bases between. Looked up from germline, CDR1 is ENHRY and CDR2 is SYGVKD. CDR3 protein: CAVQGAGELFF. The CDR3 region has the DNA TGTGCCGTCCAGGGCGCCGGGGAGCTGTTTTTT.